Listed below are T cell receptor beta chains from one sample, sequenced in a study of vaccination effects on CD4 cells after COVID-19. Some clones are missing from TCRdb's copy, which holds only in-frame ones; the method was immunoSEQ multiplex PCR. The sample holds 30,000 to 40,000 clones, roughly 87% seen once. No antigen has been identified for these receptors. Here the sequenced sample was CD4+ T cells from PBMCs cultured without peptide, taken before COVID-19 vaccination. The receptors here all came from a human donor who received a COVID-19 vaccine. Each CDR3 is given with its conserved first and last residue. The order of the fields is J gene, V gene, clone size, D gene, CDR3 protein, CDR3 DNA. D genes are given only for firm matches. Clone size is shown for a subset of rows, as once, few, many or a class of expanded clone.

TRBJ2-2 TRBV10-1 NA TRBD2 CASSESRGGTGELFF TGCGCCAGCAGTGAGTCGCGGGGGGGGACCGGGGAGCTGTTTTTT
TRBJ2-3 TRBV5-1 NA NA CASSPSDPSTDTQYF TGCGCCAGCAGCCCGTCCGACCCCAGCACAGATACGCAGTATTTT
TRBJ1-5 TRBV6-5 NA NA CASSYDVNQPQHF TGTGCCAGCAGTTACGACGTAAATCAGCCCCAGCATTTT
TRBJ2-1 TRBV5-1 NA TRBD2 CASSPRLAGPYNEQFF TGCGCCAGCAGCCCACGACTAGCGGGACCGTACAATGAGCAGTTCTTC
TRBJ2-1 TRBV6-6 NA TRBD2 CASSLTLAGGPYNEQFF TGTGCCAGCAGTCTGACCCTAGCGGGGGGGCCCTACAATGAGCAGTTCTTC
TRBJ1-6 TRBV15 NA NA CATSRQGYNSPLHF TGTGCCACCAGCAGACAGGGATATAATTCACCCCTCCACTTT
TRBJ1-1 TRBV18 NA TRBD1 CASRDSLNTEAFF TGTGCCAGCCGGGACAGTCTGAACACTGAAGCTTTCTTT
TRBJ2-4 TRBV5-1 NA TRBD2 CASSFSSGGVENIQYF TGCGCCAGCAGCTTTTCCAGCGGGGGTGTTGAAAACATTCAGTACTTC
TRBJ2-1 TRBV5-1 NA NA CASSLGGTVYNEQFF TGCGCCAGCAGCTTGGGTGGGACCGTCTACAATGAGCAGTTCTTC
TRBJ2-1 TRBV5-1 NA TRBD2 CASSFVSGGAYNEQFF TGCGCCAGCAGCTTCGTTAGCGGGGGAGCCTACAATGAGCAGTTCTTC
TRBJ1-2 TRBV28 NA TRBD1 CASSLGQGAIGYTF TGTGCCAGCAGTTTAGGACAGGGGGCGATTGGCTACACCTTC
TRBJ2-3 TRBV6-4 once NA CASSDWSDTQYF TGTGCCAGCAGTGACTGGTCGGATACGCAGTATTTT
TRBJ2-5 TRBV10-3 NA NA CAISESAGSRETQYF TGTGCCATCAGTGAGTCGGCAGGGTCCCGAGAGACCCAGTACTTC
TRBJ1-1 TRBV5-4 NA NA CASSSGRNQNTEAFF TGTGCCAGCAGCTCCGGACGTAACCAGAACACTGAAGCTTTCTTT
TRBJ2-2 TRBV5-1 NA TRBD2 CASSSGSGEVTGELFF TGCGCCAGCAGCTCTGGTAGCGGGGAGGTCACCGGGGAGCTGTTTTTT
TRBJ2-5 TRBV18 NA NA CASSPLRGQETQYF TGTGCCAGCTCACCCTTACGGGGGCAAGAGACCCAGTACTTC
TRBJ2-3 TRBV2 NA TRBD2 CASSDRTSGGVNTQYF TGTGCCAGCAGTGACCGGACTAGCGGGGGGGTAAATACGCAGTATTTT
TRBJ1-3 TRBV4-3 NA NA CASSQAGTGNTIYF TGCGCCAGCAGCCAAGCGGGGACAGGAAACACCATATATTTT
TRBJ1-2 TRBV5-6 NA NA CAGRPRGANYGYTF TGTGCCGGCAGACCGAGAGGTGCTAACTATGGCTACACCTTC
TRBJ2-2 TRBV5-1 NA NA CASGQGASTGELFF TGCGCCAGCGGGCAGGGCGCCTCCACCGGGGAGCTGTTTTTT
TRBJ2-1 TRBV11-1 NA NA CASSFSGTSKLVNQFF TGTGCCAGCAGCTTTTCGGGGACGTCAAAGTTAGTGAACCAGTTCTTC
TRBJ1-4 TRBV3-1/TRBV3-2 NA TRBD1 CASSPPWTGDNEKLFF TGTGCCAGCAGCCCACCATGGACAGGGGATAATGAAAAACTGTTTTTT
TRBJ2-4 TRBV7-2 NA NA CASSLDVRGAKNIQYF TGTGCCAGCAGCTTAGATGTTCGAGGGGCCAAAAACATTCAGTACTTC
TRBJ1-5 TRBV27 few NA CASRSSGHPNQPQHF TGTGCCAGCAGGTCCTCGGGCCATCCTAATCAGCCCCAGCATTTT
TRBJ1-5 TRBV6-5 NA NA CASNYGNQPQHF TGTGCCAGCAACTACGGCAATCAGCCCCAGCATTTT
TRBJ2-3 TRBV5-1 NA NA CASSLSYGTDTQYF TGCGCCAGCAGCTTAAGTTATGGCACAGATACGCAGTATTTT
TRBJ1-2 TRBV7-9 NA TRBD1 CASSRDRVDYGYTF TGTGCCAGCAGCCGAGACAGGGTAGACTATGGCTACACCTTC
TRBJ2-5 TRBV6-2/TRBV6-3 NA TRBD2 CASSYVLGGAQETQYF TGTGCCAGCAGTTACGTCCTCGGGGGGGCACAAGAGACCCAGTACTTC
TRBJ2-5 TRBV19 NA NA CASSNWGRVGETQYF TGTGCCAGTAGTAACTGGGGCAGGGTAGGCGAGACCCAGTACTTC
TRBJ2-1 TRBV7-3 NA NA CASSLRQAQWSEQFF TGTGCCAGCAGCTTAAGACAGGCTCAATGGAGCGAGCAGTTCTTC
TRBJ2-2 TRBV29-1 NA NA CSVGPTMGAGELFF TGCAGCGTTGGTCCCACGATGGGGGCCGGGGAGCTGTTTTTT
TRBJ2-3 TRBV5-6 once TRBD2 CASSLRLAGGDTQYF TGTGCCAGCAGCTTACGACTAGCGGGGGGGGATACGCAGTATTTT
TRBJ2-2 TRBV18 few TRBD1 CACSQGYTGELFF TGTGCCTGCTCACAGGGGTACACCGGGGAGCTGTTTTTT
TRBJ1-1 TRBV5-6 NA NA CASSLDYGGLNTEAFF TGTGCCAGCAGCTTGGACTATGGCGGTTTGAACACTGAAGCTTTCTTT
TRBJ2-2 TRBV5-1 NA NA CASSLDGRGELFF TGCGCCAGCAGCCTGGATGGGCGGGGGGAGCTGTTTTTT
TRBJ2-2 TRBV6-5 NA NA CASTIRGDTGELFF TGTGCCAGCACCATTAGGGGCGATACCGGGGAGCTGTTTTTT
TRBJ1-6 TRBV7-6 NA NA CASSLAAGSNSPLHF TGTGCCAGCAGCTTAGCGGCAGGGTCGAATTCACCCCTCCACTTT
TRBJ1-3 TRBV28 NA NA CASSLRGHSGNTIYF TGTGCCAGCAGTTTGCGGGGCCACTCTGGAAACACCATATATTTT
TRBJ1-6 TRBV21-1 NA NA CASSPRTELDYNSPLHF TGTGCCAGCAGCCCACGGACGGAGCTGGACTATAATTCACCCCTCCACTTT
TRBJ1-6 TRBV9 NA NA CASSGRQLNSPLHF TGTGCCAGCAGCGGACGACAGTTAAATTCACCCCTCCACTTT
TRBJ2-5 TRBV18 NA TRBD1 CASSPPTGTDFQETQYF TGTGCCAGCTCCCCTCCTACCGGGACAGATTTCCAAGAGACCCAGTACTTC
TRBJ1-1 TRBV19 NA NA CASSIGTARGSEAFF TGTGCCAGTAGTATAGGGACAGCCCGGGGGTCCGAAGCTTTCTTT
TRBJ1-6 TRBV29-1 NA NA CSVTQGGNSPLHF TGCAGCGTGACCCAAGGGGGGAATTCACCCCTCCACTTT
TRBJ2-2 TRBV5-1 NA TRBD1 CASSLIGTGITGELFF TGCGCCAGCAGCTTGATCGGGACAGGGATCACCGGGGAGCTGTTTTTT
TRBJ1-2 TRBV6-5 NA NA CASSPSGVNYGYTF TGTGCCAGCAGTCCGAGCGGAGTTAACTATGGCTACACCTTC
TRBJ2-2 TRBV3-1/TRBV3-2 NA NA CASSQKGGGELFF TGTGCCAGCAGCCAAAAGGGTGGCGGGGAGCTGTTTTTT
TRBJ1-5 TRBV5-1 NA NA CASSSGTSNQPQHF TGCGCCAGCAGCTCCGGGACGAGCAATCAGCCCCAGCATTTT
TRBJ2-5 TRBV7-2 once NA CASSPMMTSSRETQYF TGTGCCAGCAGCCCAATGATGACTAGTAGCCGAGAGACCCAGTACTTC